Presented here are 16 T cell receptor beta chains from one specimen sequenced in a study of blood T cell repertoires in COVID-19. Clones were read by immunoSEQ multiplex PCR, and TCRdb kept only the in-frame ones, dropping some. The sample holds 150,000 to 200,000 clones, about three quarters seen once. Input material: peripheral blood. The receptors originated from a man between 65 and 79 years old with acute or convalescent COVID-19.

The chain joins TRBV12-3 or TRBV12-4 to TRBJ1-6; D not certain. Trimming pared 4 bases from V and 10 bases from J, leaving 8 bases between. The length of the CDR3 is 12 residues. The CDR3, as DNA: TGTGCCAGCAGTTCTGGCAGATCACCCCTCCACTTT. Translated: CASSSGRSPLHF.

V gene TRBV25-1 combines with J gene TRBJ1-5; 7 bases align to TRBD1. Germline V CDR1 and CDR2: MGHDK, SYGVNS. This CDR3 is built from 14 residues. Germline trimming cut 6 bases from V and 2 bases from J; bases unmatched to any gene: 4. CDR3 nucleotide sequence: TGTGCCAGCAGAGTCGACAGGGGCAATCAGCCCCAGCATTTT. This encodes CASRVDRGNQPQHF.

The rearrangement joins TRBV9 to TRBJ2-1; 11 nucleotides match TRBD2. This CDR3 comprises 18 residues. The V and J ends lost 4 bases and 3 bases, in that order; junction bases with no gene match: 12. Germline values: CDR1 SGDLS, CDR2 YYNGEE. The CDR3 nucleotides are TGTGCCAGCAGCCCCCGACTCCCGACTAGCGGGAACTACAATGAGCAGTTCTTC. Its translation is CASSPRLPTSGNYNEQFF.

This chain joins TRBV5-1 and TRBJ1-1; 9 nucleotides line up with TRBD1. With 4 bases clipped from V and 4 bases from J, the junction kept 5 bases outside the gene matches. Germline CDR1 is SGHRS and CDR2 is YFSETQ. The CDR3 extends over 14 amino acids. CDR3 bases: TGCGCCAGCAGCAGGGGACAGGGAATCACTGAAGCTTTCTTT. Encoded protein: CASSRGQGITEAFF.

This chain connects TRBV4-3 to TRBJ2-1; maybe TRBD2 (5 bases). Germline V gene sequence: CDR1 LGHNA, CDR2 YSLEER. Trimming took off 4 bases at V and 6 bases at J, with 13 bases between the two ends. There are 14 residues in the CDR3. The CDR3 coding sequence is TGCGCCAGCAGCCCCGGGGTCGCTAGCAATGAGCAGTTCTTC. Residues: CASSPGVASNEQFF.

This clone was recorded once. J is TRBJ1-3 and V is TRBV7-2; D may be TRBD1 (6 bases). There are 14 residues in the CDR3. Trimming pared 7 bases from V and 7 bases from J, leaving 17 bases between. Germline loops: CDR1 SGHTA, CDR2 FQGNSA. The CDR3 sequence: CASNPGPGGNTIYF. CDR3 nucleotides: TGTGCCAGCAACCCGGGCCCGGGGGGCAACACCATATATTTT.

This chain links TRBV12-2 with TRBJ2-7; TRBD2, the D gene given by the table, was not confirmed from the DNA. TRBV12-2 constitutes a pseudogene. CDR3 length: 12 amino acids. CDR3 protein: CASRPFGYEQYF. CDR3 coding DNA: TGTGCAAGTCGCCCATTCGGCTACGAGCAGTACTTC.

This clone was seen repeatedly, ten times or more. The chain's CDR3 is CASSFTSGPNYEQYF. The CDR3 coding sequence is TGCGCCAGCAGCTTTACTAGCGGACCAAACTACGAGCAGTACTTC. The gene calls are TRBV5-1 and TRBJ2-7; 8 bases are a match to TRBD2. This CDR3 comprises 15 residues. V lost 2 bases, J lost 3 bases, and 7 bases stayed unmatched. Germline loops: CDR1 SGHRS, CDR2 YFSETQ.

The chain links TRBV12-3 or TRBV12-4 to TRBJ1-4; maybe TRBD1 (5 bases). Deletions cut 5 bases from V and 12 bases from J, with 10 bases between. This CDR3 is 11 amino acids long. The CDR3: CASSLRGELFF. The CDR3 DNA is TGTGCCAGCAGTCTACGGGGGGAACTGTTTTTT.

In nucleotides, the CDR3 is TGCGCCAGCAGGAAGAGGGACGGCGGGGTAAATTCACCCCTCCACTTT. Amino acid sequence: CASRKRDGGVNSPLHF. The chain combines TRBV5-1 with TRBJ1-6; the D gene is possibly TRBD1 (5 bases). Germline CDR1 is SGHRS and CDR2 is YFSETQ. V dropped 5 bases and J dropped 7 bases, with 19 bases sitting between them. The CDR3 spans 16 residues.

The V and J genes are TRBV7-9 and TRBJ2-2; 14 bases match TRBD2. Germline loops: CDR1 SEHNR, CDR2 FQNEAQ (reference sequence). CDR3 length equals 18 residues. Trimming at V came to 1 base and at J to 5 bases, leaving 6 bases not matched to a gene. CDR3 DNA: TGTGCCAGCAGCTTAGGAGGGACTAGCGGGGGCAGAACCGGGGAGCTGTTTTTT. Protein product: CASSLGGTSGGRTGELFF.

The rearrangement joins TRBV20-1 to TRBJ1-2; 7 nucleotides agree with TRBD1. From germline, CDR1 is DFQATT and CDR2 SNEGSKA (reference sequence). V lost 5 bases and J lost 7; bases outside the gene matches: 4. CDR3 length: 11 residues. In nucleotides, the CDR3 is TGCAGTGCTGACAGGGACTCTGGCTACACCTTC. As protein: CSADRDSGYTF.

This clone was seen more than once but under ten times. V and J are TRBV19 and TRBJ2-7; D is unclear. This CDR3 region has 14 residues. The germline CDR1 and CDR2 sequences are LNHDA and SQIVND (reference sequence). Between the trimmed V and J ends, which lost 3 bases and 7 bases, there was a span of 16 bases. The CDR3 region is CASSMGSPLREQYF. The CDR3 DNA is TGTGCCAGTAGTATGGGCTCCCCGCTACGTGAGCAGTACTTC.

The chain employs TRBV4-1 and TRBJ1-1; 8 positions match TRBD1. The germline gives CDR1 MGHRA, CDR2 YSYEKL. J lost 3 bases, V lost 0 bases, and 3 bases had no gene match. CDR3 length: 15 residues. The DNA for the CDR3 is TGCGCCAGCAGCCAAGATAGACAGGGGTACACTGAAGCTTTCTTT. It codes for CASSQDRQGYTEAFF.

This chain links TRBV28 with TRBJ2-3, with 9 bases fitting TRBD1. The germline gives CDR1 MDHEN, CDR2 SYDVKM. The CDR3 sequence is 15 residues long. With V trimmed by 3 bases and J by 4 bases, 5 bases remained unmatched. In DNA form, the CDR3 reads TGTGCCAGCAGTTTTCTGACAGGGGGTGCAGATACGCAGTATTTT. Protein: CASSFLTGGADTQYF.

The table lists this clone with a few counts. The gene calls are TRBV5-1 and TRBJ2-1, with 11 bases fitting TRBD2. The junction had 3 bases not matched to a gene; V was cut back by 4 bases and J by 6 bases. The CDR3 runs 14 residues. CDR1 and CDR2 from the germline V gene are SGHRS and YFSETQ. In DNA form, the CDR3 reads TGCGCCAGCAGCATTCTAGCGGGGGGCAATGAGCAGTTCTTC. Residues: CASSILAGGNEQFF.